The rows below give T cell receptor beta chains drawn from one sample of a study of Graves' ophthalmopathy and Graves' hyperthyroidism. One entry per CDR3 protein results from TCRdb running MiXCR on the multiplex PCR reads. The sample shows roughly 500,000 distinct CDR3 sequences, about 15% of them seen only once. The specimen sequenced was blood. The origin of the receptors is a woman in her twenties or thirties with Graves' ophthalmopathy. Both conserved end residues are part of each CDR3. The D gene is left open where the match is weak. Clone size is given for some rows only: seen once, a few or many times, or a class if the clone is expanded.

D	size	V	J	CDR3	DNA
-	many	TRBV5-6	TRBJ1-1	CASSLAVGTEAFF	TGTGCCAGCAGCTTGGCTGTTGGCACTGAAGCTTTCTTT
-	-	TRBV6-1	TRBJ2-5	CASSPRGNLAETQYF	TGTGCCAGCAGTCCAAGGGGCAACCTAGCAGAGACCCAGTACTTC
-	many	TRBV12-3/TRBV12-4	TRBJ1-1	CASRGGLVNTEAFF	TGTGCCAGCAGAGGGGGTTTGGTCAACACTGAAGCTTTCTTT
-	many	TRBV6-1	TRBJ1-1	CASIPRPGRPTTAFF	TGTGCCAGCATCCCCAGGCCGGGGAGGCCCACCACAGCTTTCTTT
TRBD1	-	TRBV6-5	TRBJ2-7	CASSYSQGQGVSYEQYF	TGTGCCAGCAGTTACTCTCAAGGACAGGGGGTTTCCTACGAGCAGTACTTC
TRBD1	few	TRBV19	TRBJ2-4	CARGQGAFLAKNIQYF	TGTGCCAGGGGACAGGGGGCGTTCTTAGCCAAAAACATTCAGTACTTC
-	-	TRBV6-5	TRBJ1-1	CASSYSAGTNIEAFF	TGTGCCAGCAGTTACTCCGCAGGGACGAACATTGAAGCTTTCTTT
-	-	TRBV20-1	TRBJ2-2	CSALPLLREFNTGELFF	TGCAGTGCCCTCCCCTTATTACGGGAGTTTAACACCGGGGAGCTGTTTTTT
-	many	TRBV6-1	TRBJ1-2	CASRSGVGAGGYTF	TGTGCCAGCCGATCCGGGGTAGGGGCGGGAGGCTACACCTTC
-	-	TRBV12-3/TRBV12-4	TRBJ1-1	CASSLTVGNTDAFF	TGTGCCAGCAGTTTAACCGTAGGGAACACTGATGCTTTCTTT
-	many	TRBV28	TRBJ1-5	CASSSDGHNQPQHF	TGTGCCAGCAGTTCGGACGGCCACAATCAGCCCCAGCATTTT
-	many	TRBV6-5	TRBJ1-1	CASGFSTAMNTEAFF	TGTGCCAGCGGCTTCTCGACGGCTATGAACACTGAAGCTTTCTTT
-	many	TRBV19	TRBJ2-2	CASTHGGELFF	TGTGCCAGTACCCACGGCGGGGAGCTGTTTTTT
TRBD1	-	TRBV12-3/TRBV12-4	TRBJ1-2	CASSPFPNRGNGYTF	TGTGCCAGCAGTCCTTTCCCGAACAGGGGGAATGGCTACACCTTC
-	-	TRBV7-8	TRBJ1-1	CASSRASGTEAFF	TGTGCCAGCAGCCGAGCATCCGGCACTGAAGCTTTCTTT
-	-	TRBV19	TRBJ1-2	CASPGTQNYGYTF	TGTGCCAGCCCCGGGACACAGAACTATGGCTACACCTTC
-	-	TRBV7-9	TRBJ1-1	CASSDIVNTEAFF	TGTGCCAGCAGCGACATCGTTAACACTGAAGCTTTCTTT
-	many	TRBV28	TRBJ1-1	CASSFGDHNTEAFF	TGTGCCAGCAGTTTCGGGGATCACAACACTGAAGCTTTCTTT
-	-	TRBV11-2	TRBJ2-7	CASSTSTLSPYEQYF	TGTGCCAGCAGCACTAGTACTCTCAGCCCCTACGAGCAGTACTTC
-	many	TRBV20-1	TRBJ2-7	CSAWTSSYEQYF	TGCAGTGCCTGGACATCTTCCTACGAGCAGTACTTC
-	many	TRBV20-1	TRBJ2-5	CSAREPRLETQYF	TGCAGTGCTAGGGAACCTAGGCTTGAGACCCAGTACTTC
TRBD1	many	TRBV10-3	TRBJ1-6	CAIRGDRNSPLHF	TGTGCCATCCGAGGGGACAGAAATTCACCCCTCCACTTT
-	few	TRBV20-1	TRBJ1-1	CSATSSPTTEAFF	TGCAGTGCCACATCCAGCCCAACCACTGAAGCTTTCTTT
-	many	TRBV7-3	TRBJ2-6	CATARGAGSGANVLTF	TGTGCCACCGCCCGGGGGGCAGGTTCTGGGGCCAACGTCCTGACTTTC
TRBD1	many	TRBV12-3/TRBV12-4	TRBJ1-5	CASSSGTANQPQHF	TGTGCCAGCAGCTCGGGGACAGCAAATCAGCCCCAGCATTTT
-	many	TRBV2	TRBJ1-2	CASSELHYGYTF	TGTGCCAGCAGTGAGTTACACTATGGCTACACCTTC